This entry concerns a single T cell receptor beta chain. The data were taken from a study of T-cell memory formation after mild COVID-19. Germline trimming cut 3 bases from V and 5 bases from J; bases unmatched to any gene: 5. The CDR3 runs 16 residues. The germline V gene has CDR1 MNHEY and CDR2 SMNVEV (reference sequence). Via MiXCR, TCRdb re-called the 5' RACE reads, giving one row per CDR3 protein. This table has 500,000 to 600,000 distinct CDR3 sequences, roughly 18% appearing once. Sequences were obtained from PBMCs or a T cell subset sorted from them (not recorded which). This sequence originates from an adult woman who had mild COVID-19 (a few samples of this study predate the infection). Cell type and time point are not known. The genes are TRBV27 and TRBJ2-7; 15 bases are a match to TRBD2. This CDR3 reads CASSLGLAGGDNEQYF. DNA for the CDR3: TGTGCCAGCAGTTTGGGACTAGCGGGAGGCGACAACGAGCAGTACTTC.